One sample yielded the 13 T cell receptor beta chains listed below, sequenced in a study of blood T cell repertoires in COVID-19. Measured with immunoSEQ multiplex PCR; TCRdb has only the in-frame clones, and not every one. The sample lists 210,000 or so clones; around 86% were seen once. Sequencing used peripheral blood. The receptors originated from a human donor in a cohort sampled during active COVID-19.

This chain joins TRBV28 and TRBJ2-7; maybe TRBD1 (6 bases). V dropped 1 base and J dropped 5 bases, with 9 bases sitting between them. Per germline, CDR1 MDHEN and CDR2 SYDVKM. The CDR3 contains 13 residues. The CDR3 region is CASSLYRAHEQYF. CDR3 DNA: TGTGCCAGCAGTTTATACAGGGCCCACGAGCAGTACTTC.

V is TRBV28 and J is TRBJ2-7; TRBD1 matches at 7 bases. The CDR3 contains 15 residues. CDR1 is MDHEN, CDR2 SYDVKM, per germline. The V gene end was trimmed by 5 bases and the J gene end by 0 bases; junction bases not matched to a gene: 7. CDR3 protein: CASSPTGASSYEQYF. The DNA of the CDR3 is TGTGCCAGCAGTCCTACAGGGGCCAGCTCCTACGAGCAGTACTTC. The full variable domain, completed using reference TRBV28 and TRBJ2-7, is DVKVTQSSRYLVKRTGEKVFLECVQDMDHENMFWYRQDPGLGLRLIYFSYDVKMKEKGDIPEGYSVSREKKERFSLILESASTNQTSMYLCASSPTGASSYEQYFGPGTRLTVT.

This chain uses TRBV6-2 or TRBV6-3 with TRBJ1-2; 7 bases are shared with TRBD1. Germline V gene data show CDR1 as MNHEY and CDR2 as SVGEGT. Trimming cost V 1 base and J 0 bases; bases outside gene matches: 5. This CDR3 is built from 16 residues. The CDR3 loop reads CASSYYRGPSNYGYTF. The CDR3 DNA follows: TGTGCCAGCAGTTACTACAGGGGCCCGTCTAACTATGGCTACACCTTC.

The chain employs TRBV28 and TRBJ1-3, with D unclear. From germline, CDR1 is MDHEN and CDR2 SYDVKM. The ends were cut back, 6 bases at V and 4 bases at J, with 16 bases in the middle. The CDR3 is 15 residues long. The CDR3 DNA sequence: TGTGCCAGCAGCCGGTCCCACGATCAAGGAAACACCATATATTTT. Protein: CASSRSHDQGNTIYF.

V is TRBV19 and J is TRBJ2-5; 7 bases match TRBD2. Germline-derived CDR1 and CDR2 are LNHDA and SQIVND (reference sequence). V was pared by 5 bases and J by 1 base, with 10 bases of the junction left unmatched. This CDR3 contains 16 residues. The CDR3 loop is CASSPRTRMPQETQYF. In DNA form, the CDR3 reads TGTGCCAGTAGTCCCCGGACTAGGATGCCCCAAGAGACCCAGTACTTC.

This chain links TRBV3-1 (or the pseudogene TRBV3-2) with TRBJ2-3; D remains unclear. The CDR3 spans 13 residues. Trimming shortened V by 3 bases and J by 6 bases, and 10 bases separated the two germline ends. Per the germline V gene, CDR1 is LGHDT and CDR2 is YNNKEL (reference sequence). The CDR3 protein is CASSHGSTDTQYF. In DNA, the CDR3 is TGTGCCAGCAGCCATGGCAGTACGGATACGCAGTATTTT.

The chain recombines TRBV7-7 with TRBJ2-1; a weak D match, TRBD1 (5 bases). Trimming removed 2 bases at V and 6 bases at J, with 17 bases between. CDR1 is SSHAT, CDR2 FNYEAQ, per germline (reference sequence). The CDR3 is 16 amino acids. The CDR3 region has the DNA TGTGCCAGCAGCTTAAAGGGCCCTGGGGCATCCAATGAGCAGTTCTTC. This sequence encodes CASSLKGPGASNEQFF.

This clone is medium-sized by share. The chain couples TRBV27 to TRBJ1-5; maybe TRBD1 (5 bases). V lost 6 bases and J lost 7, with 13 bases in between. The CDR3 runs 13 residues. The germline gives CDR1 MNHEY, CDR2 SMNVEV (reference sequence). The CDR3 is CASRGDGGQPQHF. The CDR3 coding sequence is TGTGCCAGCAGAGGGGATGGGGGGCAGCCCCAGCATTTT.

This clone was recorded only once. The V call is TRBV7-3, the J call TRBJ2-1; 13 positions agree with TRBD2. Germline values: CDR1 SGHTA, CDR2 FQGTGA. Trimming at V came to 5 bases and at J to 9 bases, leaving 7 bases not matched to a gene. CDR3 length: 15 amino acids. The chain's CDR3 is CASSRLAGGEGEQFF. In nucleotides, the CDR3 is TGTGCCAGCAGCCGACTAGCGGGGGGAGAGGGTGAGCAGTTCTTC.

The V call is TRBV7-2, the J call TRBJ1-2; 8 positions match TRBD1. With 5 bases clipped from V and 8 bases from J, the junction kept 7 bases outside the gene matches. The CDR3 is 13 residues long. From germline, CDR1 is SGHTA and CDR2 FQGNSA. The CDR3 DNA sequence: TGTGCCAGCAGCATTGGACAGGGTTTGGGCTACACCTTC. This encodes CASSIGQGLGYTF. Full variable domain (rest looked up from reference TRBV7-2 and TRBJ1-2): GAGVSQSPSNKVTEKGKDVELRCDPISGHTALYWYRQSLGQGLEFLIYFQGNSAPDKSGLPSDRFSAERTGGSVSTLTIQRTQQEDSAVYLCASSIGQGLGYTFGSGTRLTVV.

The V and J genes are TRBV30 and TRBJ1-5; tentatively, D is TRBD1 (5 bases). In germline, CDR1 is GTSNPN, CDR2 SVGIG (reference sequence). V lost 3 bases to trimming and J lost 4 bases, with 10 bases between them. This CDR3 contains 13 residues. CDR3 loop: CAWRTGVNQPQHF. CDR3 bases: TGTGCCTGGAGAACGGGGGTGAATCAGCCCCAGCATTTT.

This clone has a handful of counts. The genes are TRBV7-9 and TRBJ2-7, with TRBD2 identical over 8 bases. Looked up from germline, CDR1 is SEHNR and CDR2 is FQNEAQ (reference sequence). The trim removed 3 bases at V and 3 bases at J, leaving 4 bases unmatched. CDR3 length equals 14 residues. CDR3 protein: CASSLGLAGYEQYF. CDR3 DNA sequence: TGTGCCAGCAGCTTGGGTCTAGCGGGCTACGAGCAGTACTTC.

The chain links TRBV5-6 to TRBJ1-1; TRBD1 is a possible D gene (5 bases). V lost 2 bases, J lost 2 bases, and 7 bases lay in between. The CDR3 has 13 residues. Germline assignment: CDR1 SGHDT and CDR2 YYEEEE. The CDR3 sequence is CASSFRGNTEAFF. The CDR3 DNA reads TGTGCCAGCAGCTTTAGGGGAAACACTGAAGCTTTCTTT.